A single sample gave rise to the 9 T cell receptor beta chains below, sequenced in a study of early T cells in non-severe SARS-CoV-2 infection. TCRdb redid the calling of the 5' RACE reads with MiXCR, one entry per CDR3 protein. This table holds about 44,000 distinct CDR3 sequences, 9% to 15% found once. What was sequenced was whole blood. The receptors here all came from an adult who was a healthcare worker with PCR-confirmed SARS-CoV-2 infection or an uninfected control (not recorded which).

The rearrangement links TRBV7-9 to TRBJ1-5; D may be TRBD1 (5 bases). From germline, CDR1 is SEHNR and CDR2 FQNEAQ (reference sequence). V gave up 1 base and J gave up 4 bases, with 14 bases separating them. CDR3 size: 16 residues. CDR3 in DNA: TGTGCCAGCAGCTTAGGCCGTCTCCAGGGAAATCAGCCCCAGCATTTT. The encoded protein is CASSLGRLQGNQPQHF.

The chain carries TRBV6-2 or TRBV6-3 and TRBJ2-3; D not certain. The CDR3 totals 15 residues. CDR1 and CDR2 from the germline V gene are MNHEY and SVGEGT. V was cut by 5 bases and J by 5 bases, with 17 bases left in between. The CDR3 spells CASSRGWLLRDTQYF. The CDR3 DNA reads TGTGCCAGCAGTCGCGGCTGGCTCCTGCGAGATACGCAGTATTTT.

V usage is TRBV4-1 and J usage is TRBJ2-7; 8 bases agree with TRBD2. CDR1 and CDR2 from the germline V gene are MGHRA and YSYEKL. After removal of 6 bases from V and 10 bases from J, the junction contained 14 bases not matched to a gene. This CDR3 is 14 amino acids long. The CDR3 protein is CASSPGLGTAYQYF. Written as DNA, the CDR3 is TGCGCCAGCAGTCCGGGACTAGGGACCGCCTACCAGTACTTC.

In its sample, this clonotype was seen many times. The gene calls are TRBV20-1 and TRBJ2-5; D remains unclear. Per germline, CDR1 DFQATT and CDR2 SNEGSKA (reference sequence). The CDR3 contains 12 residues. This CDR3 reads CRPSDLQETQYF. CDR3 nucleotide sequence: TGCAGACCCAGCGACCTACAAGAGACCCAGTACTTC.

This clonotype was picked up a small number of times. The V call is TRBV11-2, the J call TRBJ2-7, with D hard to call. Trimming pared 0 bases from V and 6 bases from J, leaving 6 bases between. The CDR3 is 12 amino acids. The germline CDR1 and CDR2 sequences are SGHAT and FQNNGV. CDR3 DNA sequence: TGTGCCAGCAGCTTAGACCTCACCGAGCAGTACTTC. As protein: CASSLDLTEQYF.

The chain joins TRBV15 to TRBJ2-3, with 11 bases aligning to TRBD2. The CDR3 length is 14 residues. Germline V gene data show CDR1 as LNHNV and CDR2 as YYDKDF (reference sequence). Trimming at V came to 6 bases and at J to 7 bases, leaving 6 bases not matched to a gene. CDR3 DNA sequence: TGTGCCACCAGGACTAGCGGGGAGGGATATACGCAGTATTTT. Residues: CATRTSGEGYTQYF.

J is TRBJ2-7 and V is TRBV6-2 or TRBV6-3, with a weak D call TRBD1 (5 bases). The CDR3 sequence is 14 residues long. Looked up from germline, CDR1 is MNHEY and CDR2 is SVGEGT. Trimming pared 3 bases from V and 6 bases from J, leaving 15 bases between. CDR3: CASSYLGHRLEQYF. The CDR3 coding sequence is TGTGCCAGCAGTTATCTCGGACACAGGCTCGAGCAGTACTTC.

This clonotype was seen a few times. The V gene is TRBV10-3, the J gene TRBJ2-1; tentatively, D is TRBD1 or TRBD2 (6 bases each). V was cut by 8 bases and J by 3 bases, with 17 bases left in between. The length of the CDR3 is 15 residues. CDR1 and CDR2 (germline): ENHRY, SYGVKD. CDR3 amino acids: CAIGVRGAIYNEQFF. CDR3 in DNA: TGTGCCATCGGAGTAAGGGGGGCGATCTACAATGAGCAGTTCTTC.

This clonotype was observed a few times. V usage is TRBV5-1 and J usage is TRBJ1-2, with D possibly being TRBD1 (5 bases). Germline CDR1 and CDR2: SGHRS and YFSETQ. Trimming cost V 2 bases and J 4 bases, with 15 bases left between them. The CDR3 consists of 15 residues. CDR3 amino acids: CASSLGTGRSYGYTF. In DNA, the CDR3 is TGCGCCAGCAGCTTAGGGACTGGCCGAAGCTATGGCTACACCTTC.